What follows are 5 T cell receptor beta chains derived from one specimen sequenced in a study of PD-1 blockade in classical Hodgkin lymphoma (dated by TCRdb to 2020 to 2021). The intended sense of this specimen's time point label: cycle 1 day 1 (C1D1), immediately before nivolumab initiation. All trial patients had relapsed after autologous stem cell transplantation, with cohorts A, B and C differing in prior brentuximab vedotin exposure. Library prep was done by the immunoSEQ multiplex PCR assay. In TCRdb, the immuneACCESS table is reduced to in-frame sequences with V and J assigned. These tables do not hold every clone; where another copy was compared, an unresolved V gene accounts for under half, and the others remain unexplained. The sample has some 96,000 clones on record, 80% to 95% of them singletons. The leading ten clones occupy roughly 2.8% of the sample. The sequences come from peripheral blood mononuclear cells (PBMCs), collected at baseline. Every receptor here comes from a human donor with classical Hodgkin lymphoma.

This clone was counted between two and nine times. J is TRBJ1-1 and V is TRBV30; TRBD1 is a possible D gene (6 bases). V was trimmed by 4 bases and J by 2 bases, leaving 11 bases between them. The CDR3 consists of 13 residues. Per germline, CDR1 GTSNPN and CDR2 SVGIG (reference sequence). The CDR3 loop is CAWKGDGNTEAFF. CDR3 DNA sequence: TGTGCCTGGAAGGGGGACGGAAACACTGAAGCTTTCTTT. Using reference TRBV30 and TRBJ1-1 for the parts outside the CDR3, the full variable domain is SQTIHQWPATLVQPVGSPLSLECTVEGTSNPNLYWYRQAAGRGLQLLFYSVGIGQISSEVPQNLSASRPQDRQFILSSKKLLLSDSGFYLCAWKGDGNTEAFFGQGTRLTVV.

This CDR3 is CASYREVGQPQHF. The CDR3 DNA reads as TGTGCCAGCTACAGGGAGGTAGGTCAGCCCCAGCATTTT. The chain uses TRBV28 and TRBJ1-5; D perhaps matches TRBD1 (6 bases). This CDR3 contains 13 residues. CDR1 is MDHEN, CDR2 SYDVKM, per germline. The V and J ends lost 8 bases and 6 bases respectively, with 14 bases between them.

This chain joins TRBV19 and TRBJ2-5; TRBD2 agrees at 9 bases. The V gene end was trimmed by 7 bases and the J gene end by 4 bases; junction bases not matched to a gene: 4. CDR3 length: 13 amino acids. Germline-derived CDR1 and CDR2 are LNHDA and SQIVND (reference sequence). The CDR3 region is CASTGTSRETQYF. The CDR3 nucleotides read TGTGCCAGTACCGGGACTAGCCGAGAGACCCAGTACTTC.

The rearrangement joins TRBV7-9 to TRBJ2-4, with a weak D call TRBD2 (5 bases). The germline CDR1 and CDR2 sequences are SEHNR and FQNEAQ (reference sequence). The V end lost 1 base, the J end lost 4 bases, and 5 bases lay between the germline ends. The CDR3 sequence is 13 residues long. CDR3 loop: CASSLGGKNIQYF. CDR3 coding DNA: TGTGCCAGCAGCTTAGGCGGGAAAAACATTCAGTACTTC. Drawing the rest from reference TRBV7-9 and TRBJ2-4, the complete variable domain is DTGVSQNPRHKITKRGQNVTFRCDPISEHNRLYWYRQTLGQGPEFLTYFQNEAQLEKSRLLSDRFSAERPKGSFSTLEIQRTEQGDSAMYLCASSLGGKNIQYFGAGTRLSVL.

This clone is judged medium-sized. The chain joins TRBV25-1 to TRBJ2-5; tentative D call: TRBD1 (5 bases). Germline-derived CDR1 and CDR2 are MGHDK and SYGVNS. The ends were cut back, 7 bases at V and 5 bases at J, with 26 bases in the middle. The CDR3 runs to 17 residues. The CDR3 region has the DNA TGTGCCAGCACGCGACACACATCTGGGGCTAGTGGGGAGACCCAGTACTTC. This sequence encodes CASTRHTSGASGETQYF.